These 22 T cell receptor beta chains originate from one sample sequenced in a study of Graves' ophthalmopathy and Graves' hyperthyroidism. RNA transcripts provided the template for amplifying TCR beta CDR3 regions. Second-round multiplex PCR came after first-round RT-PCR with HTBI primers. TCRdb independently ran MiXCR on the multiplex PCR reads; one entry per CDR3 protein. The sample carries around 400,000 distinct CDR3 sequences, roughly 21% recorded once. The sequenced sample was peripheral blood. The receptor source for this set is a woman between 18 and 29 years old with stable Graves' hyperthyroidism.

Only one count was recorded for this clonotype. The rearrangement joins TRBV7-8 to TRBJ1-5; perhaps TRBD1 as D (5 bases). Germline assignment: CDR1 SGHVS and CDR2 FQNEAQ. V was shortened by 4 bases and J by 5 bases, with 15 bases between the two germline ends. The CDR3 loop spans 15 amino acids. For the CDR3, the DNA is TGTGCCAGCAGCTATGAAGGGGATATCGATCAGCCCCAGCATTTT. This translates into CASSYEGDIDQPQHF.

V and J are TRBV12-3 or TRBV12-4 and TRBJ1-2; D ambiguous. V lost 3 bases, J lost 5 bases, and 10 bases lay in between. There are 13 residues in the CDR3. CDR3: CASSLGRTYGYTF. The CDR3 coding sequence is TGTGCCAGCAGTTTGGGCAGAACGTATGGCTACACCTTC.

For the CDR3, the DNA is TGTGCCAGCAGTGATTTGGTGGCCGGGGGGATCCAGCATTTT. Encoded protein: CASSDLVAGGIQHF. This chain joins TRBV6-1 and TRBJ1-5; perhaps TRBD1 as D (5 bases). Trimming took 3 bases from V and 12 from J, leaving 18 bases between them. The CDR3 has 14 amino acids. Germline V gives CDR1 MNHNS, CDR2 SASEGT.

This clonotype was found many times. The chain links TRBV4-2 to TRBJ1-3; D is ambiguous. The CDR3 extends over 15 amino acids. Trimming took off 7 bases at V and 0 bases at J, with 13 bases between the two ends. CDR1 LGHNA and CDR2 YNFKEQ come from the germline V gene. The CDR3 region is CASKAPTSSGNTIYF. The CDR3 region has the DNA TGTGCCAGCAAGGCTCCCACAAGCTCTGGAAACACCATATATTTT.

The chain couples TRBV20-1 to TRBJ1-1; D remains ambiguous. From germline, CDR1 is DFQATT and CDR2 SNEGSKA (reference sequence). The germline V and J ends were trimmed by 6 bases and 6 bases, with 17 bases remaining between them. This CDR3 is 13 amino acids long. The CDR3 sequence: CSAPRAGGAEAFF. CDR3 sequence (DNA): TGCAGTGCCCCTAGAGCAGGTGGGGCTGAAGCTTTCTTT.

The sample holds many counts of this clonotype. The DNA for the CDR3 is TGTGCCAGCAGGGGCTCCACCAGGACCCAGTACTTC. Translating it yields CASRGSTRTQYF. The rearrangement joins TRBV6-5 to TRBJ2-5; D not resolved. Germline V gene lookup returns CDR1 MNHEY and CDR2 SVGAGI. CDR3 length: 12 amino acids. Trimming pared 6 bases from V and 7 bases from J, leaving 12 bases between.

This clonotype was detected ten times or more. The chain links TRBV12-3 or TRBV12-4 to TRBJ2-2; 9 bases agree with TRBD1. J was trimmed by 3 bases and V by 8 bases; bases with no gene match: 4. The CDR3 spans 14 residues. The CDR3 protein is CASRDRVYTGELFF. CDR3 nucleotide sequence: TGTGCCAGCCGGGACAGGGTTTACACCGGGGAGCTGTTTTTT.

This clonotype was seen a handful of times. This chain links TRBV29-1 with TRBJ2-7, with 12 bases fitting TRBD1. The CDR3 contains 14 residues. J gave up 5 bases and V 6 bases, and 8 bases lay outside the gene matches. Germline V lookup: CDR1 SQVTM, CDR2 ANQGSEA. The CDR3 region is CSVAPGTGGNEQYF. The CDR3, as DNA: TGCAGCGTGGCTCCCGGGACAGGGGGCAACGAGCAGTACTTC.

Regarding this clonotype: The germline gene is not matched at one end of the junction; a read error may be the cause. The rearrangement links TRBV6-5 to TRBJ2-5; 9 bases are shared with TRBD1. The germline gives CDR1 MNHEY, CDR2 SVGAGI. The CDR3 covers 15 residues. DNA for the CDR3: TGTGCCAGCAGTTACGGGACAGGGTCCGTTGAGACGCAGTACTTC. Translated: CASSYGTGSVETQYF.

This clonotype was seen repeatedly, ten times or more. This chain joins TRBV10-3 and TRBJ2-5; 8 bases map to TRBD1. V shed 10 bases and J 3 bases; nucleotides not matched to a gene: 4. The germline V gene encodes CDR1 ENHRY and CDR2 SYGVKD. The CDR3 has 12 residues. CDR3 bases: TGTGCCACTTCGGGACAGGAAGAGACCCAGTACTTC. Translated, it gives CATSGQEETQYF.

This clonotype was seen at least ten times. The rearrangement links TRBV20-1 to TRBJ2-7; 13 bases fit TRBD2. V was pared by 3 bases and J by 5 bases, with 4 bases of the junction left unmatched. CDR3 length: 14 amino acids. CDR1 DFQATT and CDR2 SNEGSKA come from the germline V gene (reference sequence). CDR3 nucleotide sequence: TGCAGTGCTAGGGGGACTAGCGGGATCCACGAGCAGTACTTC. Translated, it gives CSARGTSGIHEQYF.

This clonotype has a count of ten or more. V is TRBV6-1 and J is TRBJ2-5, with TRBD2 identical over 16 bases. CDR3 length: 21 amino acids. Unmatched junction bases numbered 12, after V lost 0 bases and J lost 2 bases. The germline CDR1 and CDR2 sequences are MNHNS and SASEGT. This CDR3 is CASSEAPGPGLAGGRQETQYF. As DNA, the CDR3 is TGTGCCAGCAGTGAAGCACCAGGCCCGGGACTAGCGGGGGGGCGACAAGAGACCCAGTACTTC.

With respect to this clonotype: One junction end does not reproduce the germline sequence, and a read error may be involved. The gene calls are TRBV29-1 and TRBJ2-2; TRBD1 or TRBD2 may be the D gene (5 bases each). This CDR3 is built from 12 residues. Germline CDR1 is SQVTM and CDR2 is ANQGSEA. CDR3 sequence (DNA): TGCAGCGCGGGGCCGGCCACCAGGGAGCTGTTTTTT. This sequence encodes CSAGPATRELFF.

This clonotype has a count of ten or more. The CDR3 region has the DNA TGTGCCAGCACCAACGGGCTGCGGGGTGGCTACACCTTC. Its translation: CASTNGLRGGYTF. This chain connects TRBV6-5 to TRBJ1-2; D call uncertain. Trimming left V 7 bases short and J 7 bases short, with 16 bases between. The length of the CDR3 is 13 residues. CDR1 and CDR2 from the germline V gene are MNHEY and SVGAGI.

This clonotype was counted many times. The CDR3 nucleotides are TGTGCCAGCTCACCACCGGCGCAGGTGGAGACCCAGTACTTC. It is translated as CASSPPAQVETQYF. The chain links TRBV18 to TRBJ2-5; D ambiguous. CDR3 length: 14 residues. Germline V gives CDR1 KGHSH, CDR2 LQKENI. V lost 0 bases and J 5 bases, leaving 10 bases between the germline ends.

Remarks on this clonotype: No conserved phenylalanine or tryptophan is present at the end of the CDR3, so a read error is the likely explanation. This chain links TRBV6-2 or TRBV6-3 with TRBJ2-2; D perhaps matches TRBD2 (6 bases). The germline V gene encodes CDR1 MNHEY and CDR2 SVGEGT. CDR3 size: 17 residues. V lost 5 bases and J 5 bases, leaving 21 bases between the germline ends. For the CDR3, the DNA is TGTGCCAGCAGTCCCCTCCGGGACTTTCACCATACCGGGGAGCTGTTTGTT. It is translated as CASSPLRDFHHTGELFV.

J is TRBJ1-1 and V is TRBV19, with TRBD1 matching over 8 bases. The CDR3 spans 14 residues. The ends lost 6 bases at V and 7 bases at J; junction bases unmatched: 10. Germline-derived CDR1 and CDR2 are LNHDA and SQIVND (reference sequence). The CDR3 protein is CASRIKTGAIEAFF. CDR3 DNA sequence: TGTGCCAGTAGGATAAAGACAGGGGCGATTGAAGCTTTCTTT.

In its sample, this clonotype was seen many times. This chain connects TRBV2 to TRBJ2-7; D unclear. CDR3 length: 14 residues. Trimming stripped 1 base from V and 2 bases from J, with 9 bases between. From germline, CDR1 is SNHLY and CDR2 FYNNEI. The CDR3 DNA reads TGTGCCAGCAGTGAAGACAGAAGCGCCTACGAGCAGTACTTC. It is translated as CASSEDRSAYEQYF.

The chain has TRBV6-1 and TRBJ1-1, with 7 bases that match TRBD1. The CDR3 length is 14 residues. In germline, CDR1 is MNHNS, CDR2 SASEGT. The V gene end was trimmed by 7 bases and the J gene end by 7 bases; junction bases not matched to a gene: 12. CDR3 region: CASKYRGVGNEAFF. The CDR3 region has the DNA TGTGCCAGCAAGTACAGGGGCGTGGGAAATGAAGCTTTCTTT.

This clonotype was observed at least ten times. The chain uses TRBV10-1 and TRBJ2-7, with a possible D match to TRBD1 (5 bases). This CDR3 has 14 residues. Germline CDR1 WNHNN, CDR2 SYGVQD (reference sequence). The V end lost 0 bases, the J end lost 2 bases, and 8 bases lay between the germline ends. The DNA for the CDR3 is TGCGCCAGCAGTGAGTCCGCAGGGACCTACGAGCAGTACTTC. It codes for CASSESAGTYEQYF.

This clonotype was seen repeatedly, ten times or more. The chain has TRBV20-1 and TRBJ2-5; no definite D call. CDR3 length: 13 amino acids. V was clipped by 6 bases and J by 9 bases, with 20 bases between them. Per the germline V gene, CDR1 is DFQATT and CDR2 is SNEGSKA (reference sequence). The CDR3 sequence is CSASVGSAEAQYF. The CDR3 nucleotides are TGCAGTGCGAGTGTCGGCAGCGCCGAGGCCCAGTACTTC.

This clonotype was detected ten times or more. The chain uses TRBV7-2 and TRBJ1-2; tentatively, D is TRBD1 (5 bases). CDR1 is SGHTA and CDR2 is FQGNSA in the germline V gene. The CDR3 is 15 residues long. V was clipped by 7 bases and J by 8 bases, with 23 bases between them. The CDR3 coding sequence is TGTGCCAGCACTTTCGCCCCTATAAGGGGCGTAGGCTACACCTTC. Amino acids: CASTFAPIRGVGYTF.